This T cell receptor (beta chain) was captured by sequencing in a study of blood T cell repertoires in COVID-19. Study in general: Some COVID-19 samples were acute and others convalescent; all came from the United States, Italy and Spain.

As processed by the authors: Estimates of nucleated cell counts were drawn from the amplification of reference gene primers. The data were produced by immunoSEQ multiplex PCR, yet TCRdb's version contains in-frame clones alone and is incomplete. D and trimming were read from the DNA, whereas the V and J calls and clone size are those reported in that table. The table records 60,000 or so clones, 87% of them present only once. The germline V gene has CDR1 SGHRS and CDR2 YFSETQ. The J segment lost 10 bases and the V segment lost 3 bases, leaving 17 bases of the junction unmatched. The CDR3 covers 17 residues.

Sequenced: peripheral blood. The sequence came from a human donor with acute or convalescent COVID-19. The donor label of this sample is uncertain. The chain employs TRBV5-1 and TRBJ2-1; the match to TRBD2 covers 9 bases. The CDR3 here is CASSWGASGGIRREQFF. CDR3 bases: TGCGCCAGCAGCTGGGGTGCGAGCGGGGGGATCCGAAGGGAGCAGTTCTTC.